This TCR beta chain was sequenced in a study of blood T cells in healthy people across ages. In germline, CDR1 is SQVTM, CDR2 ANQGSEA. Trimming removed 4 bases from V and 3 bases from J, with 9 bases in between. The CDR3 covers 13 residues. A J-beta primer mix and a sample-barcoded 5' primer were used in a second PCR of about 6 to 12 cycles. TCRdb independently ran MiXCR on the 5' RACE reads; one entry per CDR3 protein. The top ten clones hold around a fifth of a sample with some 700,000 distinct CDR3 sequences, about 20% of them seen once. The specimen sequenced was blood. The receptor's source is a man in his 70s in good health. The chain recombines TRBV29-1 with TRBJ1-4; unclear D gene. The CDR3 sequence: CSVVDGSNEKLFF. CDR3 in DNA: TGCAGCGTTGTTGACGGTTCTAATGAAAAACTGTTTTTT.